This T cell receptor (beta chain) is from a study of shared clonotypes between healthy human individuals. The method was immunoSEQ multiplex PCR; TCRdb's version includes in-frame clones alone and lacks a portion of them. The table has 2 million to 2.5 million clones, less than 95% seen once. Study outcomes and limitations: Naive subsets generally had larger estimated richness than memory subsets. At large depth, rarefaction still showed sorted-subset sequencing to be incomplete.

This CDR3 spans 16 amino acids. CDR1 and CDR2 from the germline V gene are LNHDA and SQIVND (reference sequence). Trimming left V 3 bases short and J 7 bases short, with 19 bases between. This clone has just one count. Its antigen is currently unknown. Subsets obtained from CD4+ cells comprised CD45RA+ naive and CD45RA-negative memory cells. This chain links TRBV19 with TRBJ1-5; TRBD1 is a possible D gene (5 bases). Sequencing was carried out using naive CD4+ T cells from PBMCs. Subset denoted: CD45RA+ positively selected. The receptor was derived from a man aged 18-30 years in good health. Some clones in this sample may be carry-over from other donors' samples. The CDR3 nucleotides are TGTGCCAGTAGTATTAGTAAAGGGGAGTGGGGACAGCCCCAGCATTTT. Amino acids: CASSISKGEWGQPQHF.